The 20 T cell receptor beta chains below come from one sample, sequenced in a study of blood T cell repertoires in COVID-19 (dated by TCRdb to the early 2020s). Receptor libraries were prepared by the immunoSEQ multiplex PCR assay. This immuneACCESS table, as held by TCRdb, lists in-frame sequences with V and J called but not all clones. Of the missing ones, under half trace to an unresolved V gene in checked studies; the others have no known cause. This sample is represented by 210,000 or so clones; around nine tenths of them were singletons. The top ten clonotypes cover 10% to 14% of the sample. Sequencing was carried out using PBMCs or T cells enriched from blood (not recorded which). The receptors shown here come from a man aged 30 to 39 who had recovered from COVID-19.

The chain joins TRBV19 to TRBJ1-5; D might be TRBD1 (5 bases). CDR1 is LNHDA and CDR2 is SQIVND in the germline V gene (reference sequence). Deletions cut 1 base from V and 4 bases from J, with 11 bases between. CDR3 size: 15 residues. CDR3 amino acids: CASSIVGASNQPQHF. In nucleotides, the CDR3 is TGTGCCAGTAGTATAGTAGGGGCATCAAATCAGCCCCAGCATTTT.

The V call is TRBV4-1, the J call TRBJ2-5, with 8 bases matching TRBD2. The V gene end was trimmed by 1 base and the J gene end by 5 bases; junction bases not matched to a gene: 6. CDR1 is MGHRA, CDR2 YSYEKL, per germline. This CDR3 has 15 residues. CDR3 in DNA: TGCGCCAGCAGCCAAGGGACCGGGGGGGCCGAGACCCAGTACTTC. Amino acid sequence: CASSQGTGGAETQYF.

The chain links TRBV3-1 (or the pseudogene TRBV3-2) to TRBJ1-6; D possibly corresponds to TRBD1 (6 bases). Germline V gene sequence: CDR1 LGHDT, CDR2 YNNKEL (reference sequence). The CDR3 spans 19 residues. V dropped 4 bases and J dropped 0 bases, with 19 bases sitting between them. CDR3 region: CASSRSPLQGSSYNSPLHF. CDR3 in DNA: TGTGCCAGCAGCCGTTCCCCCCTACAGGGCAGCTCCTATAATTCACCCCTCCACTTT.

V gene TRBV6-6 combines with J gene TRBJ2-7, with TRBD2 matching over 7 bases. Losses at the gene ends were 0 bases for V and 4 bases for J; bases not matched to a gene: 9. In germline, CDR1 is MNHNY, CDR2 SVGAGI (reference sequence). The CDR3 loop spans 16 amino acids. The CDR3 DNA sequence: TGTGCCAGCAGTTACTCTGCTAGCGGAACTCCTTACGAGCAGTACTTC. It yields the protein CASSYSASGTPYEQYF.

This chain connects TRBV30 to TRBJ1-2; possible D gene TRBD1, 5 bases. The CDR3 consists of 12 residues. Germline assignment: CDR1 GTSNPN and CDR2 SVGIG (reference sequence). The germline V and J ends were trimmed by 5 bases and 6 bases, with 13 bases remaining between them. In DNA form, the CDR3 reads TGTGCCTGGGGGTGGCAGGGTAATGGCTACACCTTC. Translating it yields CAWGWQGNGYTF.

The CDR3 nucleotides are TGTGCCAGCAGTGGACAGGGGCCCCCCATTTACGAGCAGTACTTC. Its translation: CASSGQGPPIYEQYF. The chain is built from TRBV28 and TRBJ2-7; TRBD1 agrees at 9 bases. CDR1 MDHEN and CDR2 SYDVKM come from the germline V gene. This CDR3 spans 15 amino acids. V lost 5 bases and J lost 4; bases outside the gene matches: 9.

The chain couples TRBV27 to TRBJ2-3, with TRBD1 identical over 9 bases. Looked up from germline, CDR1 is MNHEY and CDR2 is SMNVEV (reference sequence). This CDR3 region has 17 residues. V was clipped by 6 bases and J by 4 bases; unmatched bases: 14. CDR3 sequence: CASSPNTQNRGPDTQYF. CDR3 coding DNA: TGTGCCAGCAGCCCCAACACGCAAAACAGGGGGCCAGATACGCAGTATTTT.

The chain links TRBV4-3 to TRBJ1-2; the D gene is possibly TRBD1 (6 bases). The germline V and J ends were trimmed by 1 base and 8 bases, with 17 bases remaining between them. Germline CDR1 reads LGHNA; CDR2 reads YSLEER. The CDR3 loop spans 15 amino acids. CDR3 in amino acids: CASSQAGTKSQGYTF. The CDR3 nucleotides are TGCGCCAGCAGCCAAGCCGGGACAAAATCTCAGGGCTACACCTTC.

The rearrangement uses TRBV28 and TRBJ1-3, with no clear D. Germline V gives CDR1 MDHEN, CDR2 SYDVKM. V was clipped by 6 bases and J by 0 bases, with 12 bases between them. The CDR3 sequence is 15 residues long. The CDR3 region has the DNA TGTGCCAGCAGCTCAGGAGGAGCCTCTGGAAACACCATATATTTT. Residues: CASSSGGASGNTIYF.

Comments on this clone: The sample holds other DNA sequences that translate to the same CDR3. As DNA, the CDR3 is TGTGCCAGCAGCTTTACTAGCGGGAGGTACAATGAGCAGTTCTTC. Residues: CASSFTSGRYNEQFF. The V and J genes are TRBV5-4 and TRBJ2-1, with 12 bases that match TRBD2. Germline V gene data show CDR1 as SGHNT and CDR2 as YYREEE (reference sequence). The V gene end was trimmed by 2 bases and the J gene end by 4 bases; junction bases not matched to a gene: 1. This CDR3 spans 15 amino acids.

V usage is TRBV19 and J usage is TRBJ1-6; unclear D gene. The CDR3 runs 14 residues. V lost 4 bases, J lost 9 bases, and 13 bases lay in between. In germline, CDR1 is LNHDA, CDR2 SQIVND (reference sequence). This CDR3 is CASSTISGISPLHF. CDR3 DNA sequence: TGTGCCAGTAGTACGATCTCGGGAATTTCACCCCTCCACTTT.

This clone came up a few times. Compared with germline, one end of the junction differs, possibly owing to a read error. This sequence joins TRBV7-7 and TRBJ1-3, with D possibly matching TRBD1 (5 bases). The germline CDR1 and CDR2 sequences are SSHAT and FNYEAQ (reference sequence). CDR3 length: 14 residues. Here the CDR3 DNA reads TGTGCTAGCAGCCTCGGGGGCTCTGGAAACACCATATATTTT. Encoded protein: CASSLGGSGNTIYF.

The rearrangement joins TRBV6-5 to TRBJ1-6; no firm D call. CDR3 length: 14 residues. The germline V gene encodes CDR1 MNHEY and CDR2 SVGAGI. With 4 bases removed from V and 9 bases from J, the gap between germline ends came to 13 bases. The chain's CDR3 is CASSWYSGPSPLHF. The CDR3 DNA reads TGTGCCAGCAGTTGGTACAGCGGGCCTTCACCCCTCCACTTT.

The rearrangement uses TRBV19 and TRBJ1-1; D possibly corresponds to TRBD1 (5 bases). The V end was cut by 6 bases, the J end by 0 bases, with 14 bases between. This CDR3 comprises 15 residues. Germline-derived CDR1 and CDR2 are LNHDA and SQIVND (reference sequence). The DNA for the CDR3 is TGTGCCAGTAGAAGGGGAGGACTGATGAACACTGAAGCTTTCTTT. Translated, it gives CASRRGGLMNTEAFF.

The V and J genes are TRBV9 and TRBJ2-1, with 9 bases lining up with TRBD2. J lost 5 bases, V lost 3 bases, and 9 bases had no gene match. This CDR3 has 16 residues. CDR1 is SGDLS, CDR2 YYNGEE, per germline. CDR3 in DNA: TGTGCCAGCAGCGGAAACCTAGCGGGGTTTCACAATGAGCAGTTCTTC. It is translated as CASSGNLAGFHNEQFF.

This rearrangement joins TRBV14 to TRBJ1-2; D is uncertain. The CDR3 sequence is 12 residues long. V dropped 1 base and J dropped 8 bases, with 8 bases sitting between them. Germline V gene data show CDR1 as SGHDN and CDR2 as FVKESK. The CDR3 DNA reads TGTGCCAGCAGCCAAGGGCAAATCGGCTACACCTTC. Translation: CASSQGQIGYTF. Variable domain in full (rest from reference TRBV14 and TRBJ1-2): EAGVTQFPSHSVIEKGQTVTLRCDPISGHDNLYWYRRVMGKEIKFLLHFVKESKQDESGMPNNRFLAERTGGTYSTLKVQPAELEDSGVYFCASSQGQIGYTFGSGTRLTVV.

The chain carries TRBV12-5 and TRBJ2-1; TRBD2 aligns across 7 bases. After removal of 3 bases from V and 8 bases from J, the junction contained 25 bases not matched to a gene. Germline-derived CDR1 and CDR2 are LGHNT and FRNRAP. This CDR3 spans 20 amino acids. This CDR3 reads CASGFSPLPGIGGSRYEQFF. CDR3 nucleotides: TGTGCTAGTGGTTTCTCCCCCTTGCCCGGGATTGGCGGGAGTAGGTATGAGCAGTTCTTC.

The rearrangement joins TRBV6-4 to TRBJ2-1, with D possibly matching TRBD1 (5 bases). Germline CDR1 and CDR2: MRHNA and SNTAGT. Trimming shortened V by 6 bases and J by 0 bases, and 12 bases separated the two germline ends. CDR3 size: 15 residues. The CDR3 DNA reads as TGTGCCAGCAGCAGGGTTTTTAGCTCCTACAATGAGCAGTTCTTC. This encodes CASSRVFSSYNEQFF.

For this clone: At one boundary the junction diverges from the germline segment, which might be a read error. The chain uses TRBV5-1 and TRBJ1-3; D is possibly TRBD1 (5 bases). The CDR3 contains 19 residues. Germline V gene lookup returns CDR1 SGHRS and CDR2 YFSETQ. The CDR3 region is CASSLGPLSRQYSGDTIYF. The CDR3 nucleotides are TGCGCCAGCAGCTTGGGGCCGTTAAGTCGACAGTACTCTGGAGACACCATATATTTT. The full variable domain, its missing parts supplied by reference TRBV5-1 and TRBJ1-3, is KAGVTQTPRYLIKTRGQQVTLSCSPISGHRSVSWYQQTPGQGLQFLFEYFSETQRNKGNFPGRFSGRQFSNSRSEMNVSTLELGDSALYLCASSLGPLSRQYSGDTIYFGEGSWLTVV.

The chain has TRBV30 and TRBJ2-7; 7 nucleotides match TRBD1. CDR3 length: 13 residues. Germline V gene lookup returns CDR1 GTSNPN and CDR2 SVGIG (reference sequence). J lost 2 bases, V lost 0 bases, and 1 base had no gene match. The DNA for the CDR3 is TGTGCCTGGAGTGTACAGGGGCCCTACGAGCAGTACTTC. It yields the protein CAWSVQGPYEQYF.